The clone carrying this TCR beta chain appeared many times. Antigen specificity is unknown. Sequencing ends 3 residues short of the CDR3 end; the germline J gene provides the rest. TCRdb's table, derived via immunoSEQ multiplex PCR, lists solely in-frame clones and lacks some. The repertoire has 30,000 to 35,000 clones, none seen only once; the ten largest take under 5%. This entry comes from a study of T cell clonality in common variable immunodeficiency. Whole-study findings and limits: In common variable immunodeficiency, TCR beta chains reportedly carried fewer deletions and N-nucleotide insertions. CVID subjects had higher TCRbeta clonality than healthy controls, most marked in about a third. CVID patient heterogeneity limited repertoire-clinical complication correlations.

V was shortened by 1 base and J by 5 bases, with 13 bases between the two germline ends. Germline CDR1 reads SGHRS; CDR2 reads YFSETQ. The CDR3 covers 14 residues. Sequencing used peripheral blood mononuclear cells. The V and J genes are TRBV5-1 and TRBJ2-7; a possible D gene is TRBD1 (6 bases). This clonotype was sampled from a person between 18 and 75 years old in good health. The CDR3 spells CASSLWAGVDEQYF. Partial CDR3 DNA: TGCGCCAGCAGCTTGTGGGCAGGGGTCGACGAG.